This TCR beta chain was captured in a study of Ad26.COV2.S vaccination and SARS-CoV-2 variants. For the study at large: Once or twice, 56 days apart, Ad26.COV2.S was delivered intramuscularly.

The table came from immunoSEQ multiplex PCR; TCRdb's copy has only in-frame clones and leaves some out. The sample has roughly 500,000 clones, around 88% seen once. This clone was picked up one time. Stated treatment: roughly 19 received Ad26.COV2.S at low or high dose, single or two shots; 5 received placebo; per-sample allocation not given. It was on day 63 after the first vaccine or placebo injection that samples were taken. The CDR3 totals 16 residues. Trimming pared 6 bases from V and 2 bases from J, leaving 16 bases between. CDR1 is MDHEN and CDR2 is SYDVKM in the germline V gene. The clonotype comes from a person between 18 and 65 years old who received the Ad26.COV2.S COVID-19 vaccine or a placebo. Specimen: peripheral blood, collected in a trial of Ad26.COV2.S vaccine versus placebo. The V gene is TRBV28, the J gene TRBJ1-4, with D perhaps TRBD1 (5 bases). The CDR3 loop reads CASRASRKGTNEKLFF. The CDR3 DNA is TGTGCCAGCAGAGCGTCCAGGAAGGGGACTAATGAAAAACTGTTTTTT.